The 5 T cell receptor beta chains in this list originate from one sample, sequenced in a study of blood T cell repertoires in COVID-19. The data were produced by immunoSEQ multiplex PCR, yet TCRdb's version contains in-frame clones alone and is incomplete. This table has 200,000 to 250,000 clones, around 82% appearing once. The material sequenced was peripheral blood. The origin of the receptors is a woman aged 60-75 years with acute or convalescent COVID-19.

CDR3 DNA sequence: TGTGCCAGCAGGATAGGAGTATCCACTGAAGCTTTCTTT. Amino acids: CASRIGVSTEAFF. V is TRBV28 and J is TRBJ1-1; unclear D gene. With 6 bases removed from V and 4 bases from J, the gap between germline ends came to 12 bases. This CDR3 region has 13 residues. Per the germline V gene, CDR1 is MDHEN and CDR2 is SYDVKM.

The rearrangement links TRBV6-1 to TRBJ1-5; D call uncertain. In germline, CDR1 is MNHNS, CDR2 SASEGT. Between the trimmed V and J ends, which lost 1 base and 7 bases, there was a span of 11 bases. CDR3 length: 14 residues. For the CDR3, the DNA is TGTGCCAGCAGTGAAGACCCAGTGAGGCAGCCCCAGCATTTT. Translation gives CASSEDPVRQPQHF.

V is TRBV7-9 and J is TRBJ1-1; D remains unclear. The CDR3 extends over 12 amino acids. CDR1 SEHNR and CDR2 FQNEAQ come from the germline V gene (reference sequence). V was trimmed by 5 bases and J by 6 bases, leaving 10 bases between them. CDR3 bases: TGTGCCAGCAGCCGAAACAAAGCTGAAGCTTTCTTT. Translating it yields CASSRNKAEAFF.

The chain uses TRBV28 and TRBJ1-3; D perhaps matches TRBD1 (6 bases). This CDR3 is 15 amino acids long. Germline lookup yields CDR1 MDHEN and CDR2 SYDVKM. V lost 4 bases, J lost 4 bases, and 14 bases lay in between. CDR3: CASSSWGAGGNTIYF. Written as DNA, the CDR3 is TGTGCCAGCAGTTCATGGGGGGCCGGGGGAAACACCATATATTTT.

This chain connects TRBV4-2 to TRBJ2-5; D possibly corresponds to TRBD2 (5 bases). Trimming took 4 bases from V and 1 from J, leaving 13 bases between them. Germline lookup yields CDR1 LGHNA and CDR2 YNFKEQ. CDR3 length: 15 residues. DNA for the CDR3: TGTGCCAGCAGCCTAACTAGTACGGGCCAAGAGACCCAGTACTTC. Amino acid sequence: CASSLTSTGQETQYF.